This T cell receptor (beta chain) comes out of a study of shared clonotypes between healthy human individuals. Terminally differentiated effector memory CD45RA+ cells were excluded from the naive CD8 cells, which were CD45RO-negative and positively selected for CCR7. The CDR3 consists of 15 residues. Germline loops: CDR1 MNHEY, CDR2 SVGAGI. V was cut by 0 bases and J by 4 bases, with 12 bases left in between. This clone was detected a few times. TCRdb keeps only in-frame clones here, not all; method: immunoSEQ multiplex PCR. The data show just over 2,000,000 clones, with roughly 94% seen just once and roughly 1% held by the top ten.

The chain joins TRBV6-5 to TRBJ1-2; D perhaps matches TRBD1 (6 bases). The receptor comes from a man aged 18 to 29 in good health. Sequencing input: naive CD8+ T cells sorted from blood. The CDR3: CASSYSLDSFYGYTF. CDR3 coding DNA: TGTGCCAGCAGTTACTCCCTGGACAGCTTCTATGGCTACACCTTC.